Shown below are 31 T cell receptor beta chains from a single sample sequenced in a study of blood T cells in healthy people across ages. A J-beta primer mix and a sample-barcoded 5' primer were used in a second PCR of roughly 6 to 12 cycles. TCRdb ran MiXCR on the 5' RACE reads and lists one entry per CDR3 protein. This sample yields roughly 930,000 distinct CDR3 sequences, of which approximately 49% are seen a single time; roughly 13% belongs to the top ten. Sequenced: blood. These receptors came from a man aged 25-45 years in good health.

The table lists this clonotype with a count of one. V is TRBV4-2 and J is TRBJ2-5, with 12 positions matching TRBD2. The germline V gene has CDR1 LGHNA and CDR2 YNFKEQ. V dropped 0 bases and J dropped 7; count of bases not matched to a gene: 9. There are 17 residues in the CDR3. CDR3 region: CASSQESTSGGRGTQYF. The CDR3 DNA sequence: TGTGCCAGCAGCCAAGAATCGACTAGCGGGGGTCGGGGGACCCAGTACTTC.

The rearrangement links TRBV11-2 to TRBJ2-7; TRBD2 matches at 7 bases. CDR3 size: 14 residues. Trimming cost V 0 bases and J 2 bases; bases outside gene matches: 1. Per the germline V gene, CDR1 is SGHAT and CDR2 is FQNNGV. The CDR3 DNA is TGTGCCAGCAGCTTAGATGGGACTACCTACGAGCAGTACTTC. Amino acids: CASSLDGTTYEQYF.

CDR3 loop: CASSFPGGTSGATLTDTQYF. CDR3 DNA sequence: TGTGCCAGCAGCTTTCCCGGGGGAACTAGCGGGGCCACCCTCACAGATACGCAGTATTTT. The chain recombines TRBV7-9 with TRBJ2-3; 10 nucleotides agree with TRBD2. This CDR3 has 20 amino acids. Germline V gene lookup returns CDR1 SEHNR and CDR2 FQNEAQ (reference sequence). V lost 3 bases to trimming and J lost 2 bases; unmatched junction nucleotides: 17.

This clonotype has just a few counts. CDR3 loop: CASSQDLAWAGVGKNIQYF. The CDR3 DNA reads as TGTGCCAGCAGCCAAGATCTGGCTTGGGCCGGGGTGGGCAAAAACATTCAGTACTTC. V and J are TRBV4-2 and TRBJ2-4; D is possibly TRBD2 (5 bases). The germline V and J ends were trimmed by 0 bases and 3 bases, with 21 bases remaining between them. From germline, CDR1 is LGHNA and CDR2 YNFKEQ. The CDR3 runs 19 residues.

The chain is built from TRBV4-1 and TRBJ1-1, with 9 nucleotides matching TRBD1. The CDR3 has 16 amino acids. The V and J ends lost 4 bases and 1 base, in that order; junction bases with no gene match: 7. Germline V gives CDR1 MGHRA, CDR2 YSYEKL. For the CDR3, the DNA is TGCGCCAGCAGCCTATGGGGACAGGGAGAGAACACTGAAGCTTTCTTT. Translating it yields CASSLWGQGENTEAFF.

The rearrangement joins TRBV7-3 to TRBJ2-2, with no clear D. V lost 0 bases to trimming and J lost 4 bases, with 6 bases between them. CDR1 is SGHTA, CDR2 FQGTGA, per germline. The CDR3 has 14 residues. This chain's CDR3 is CASSLTRLTGELFF. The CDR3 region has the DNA TGTGCCAGCAGCTTAACTAGACTCACCGGGGAGCTGTTTTTT.

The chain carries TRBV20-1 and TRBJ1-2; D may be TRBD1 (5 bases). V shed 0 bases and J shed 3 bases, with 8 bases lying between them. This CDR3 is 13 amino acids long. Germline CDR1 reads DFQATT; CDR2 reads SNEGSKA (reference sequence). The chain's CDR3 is CSARDGGDYGYTF. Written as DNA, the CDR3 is TGCAGTGCTAGAGATGGGGGGGACTATGGCTACACCTTC.

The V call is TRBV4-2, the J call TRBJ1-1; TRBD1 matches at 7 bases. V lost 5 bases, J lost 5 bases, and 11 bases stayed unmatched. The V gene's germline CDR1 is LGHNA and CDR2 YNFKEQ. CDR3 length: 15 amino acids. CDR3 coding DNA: TGTGCCAGCAGCGACCGACAGGGAGGAGGAACTGAAGCTTTCTTT. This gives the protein CASSDRQGGGTEAFF.

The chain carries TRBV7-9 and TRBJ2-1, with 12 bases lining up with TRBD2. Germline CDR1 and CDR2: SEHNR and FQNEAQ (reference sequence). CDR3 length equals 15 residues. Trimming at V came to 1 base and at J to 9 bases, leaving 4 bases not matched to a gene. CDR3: CASSLEGLAGGEQFF. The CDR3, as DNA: TGTGCCAGCAGCTTAGAGGGACTAGCGGGCGGTGAGCAGTTCTTC.

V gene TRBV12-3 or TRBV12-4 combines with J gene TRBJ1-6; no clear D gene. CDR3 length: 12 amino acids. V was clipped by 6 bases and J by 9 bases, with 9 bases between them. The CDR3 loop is CASSWEGSPLHF. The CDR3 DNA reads TGTGCCAGCAGCTGGGAGGGTTCACCCCTCCACTTT.

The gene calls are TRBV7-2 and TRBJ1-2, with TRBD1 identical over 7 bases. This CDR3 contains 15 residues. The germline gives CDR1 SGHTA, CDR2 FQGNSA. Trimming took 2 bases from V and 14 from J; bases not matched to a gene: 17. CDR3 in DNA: TGTGCCAGCAGCTTAACCCGGGACAGCGCCACGGGCTTAACCTTC. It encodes CASSLTRDSATGLTF. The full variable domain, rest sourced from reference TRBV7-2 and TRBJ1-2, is GAGVSQSPSNKVTEKGKDVELRCDPISGHTALYWYRQSLGQGLEFLIYFQGNSAPDKSGLPSDRFSAERTGGSVSTLTIQRTQQEDSAVYLCASSLTRDSATGLTFGSGTRLTVV.

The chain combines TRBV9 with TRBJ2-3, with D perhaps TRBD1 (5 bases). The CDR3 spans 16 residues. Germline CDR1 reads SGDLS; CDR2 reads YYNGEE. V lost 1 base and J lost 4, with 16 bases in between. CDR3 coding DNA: TGTGCCAGCAGCGTACAGGGTACTTCTTTGGCAGATACGCAGTATTTT. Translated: CASSVQGTSLADTQYF.

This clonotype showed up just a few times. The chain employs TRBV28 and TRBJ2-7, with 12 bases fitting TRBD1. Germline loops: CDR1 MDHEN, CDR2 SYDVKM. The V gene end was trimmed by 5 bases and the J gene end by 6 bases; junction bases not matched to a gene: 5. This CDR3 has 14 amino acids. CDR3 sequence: CASSTGQGAREQYF. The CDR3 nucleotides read TGTGCCAGCAGTACGGGACAGGGGGCGCGCGAGCAGTACTTC.

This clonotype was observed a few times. The DNA of the CDR3 is TGTGCCAGCAGTATATCCGGGACTCCAAACTATGGCTACACCTTC. Translation: CASSISGTPNYGYTF. V gene TRBV25-1 combines with J gene TRBJ1-2, with TRBD1 as a possible D gene (5 bases). Germline V gene data show CDR1 as MGHDK and CDR2 as SYGVNS. Trimming left V 5 bases short and J 2 bases short, with 15 bases between. This CDR3 comprises 15 residues.

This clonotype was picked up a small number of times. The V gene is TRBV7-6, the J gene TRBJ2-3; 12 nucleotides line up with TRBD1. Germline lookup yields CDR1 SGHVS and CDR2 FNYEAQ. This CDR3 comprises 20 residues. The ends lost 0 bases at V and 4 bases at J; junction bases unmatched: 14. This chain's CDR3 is CASSLAPKTTGTGGSDTQYF. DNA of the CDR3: TGTGCCAGCAGCTTAGCGCCCAAGACCACCGGGACAGGGGGCTCAGATACGCAGTATTTT. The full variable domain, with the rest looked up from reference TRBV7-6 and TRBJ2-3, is GAGVSQSPRYKVTKRGQDVALRCDPISGHVSLYWYRQALGQGPEFLTYFNYEAQQDKSGLPNDRFSAERPEGSISTLTIQRTEQRDSAMYRCASSLAPKTTGTGGSDTQYFGPGTRLTVL.

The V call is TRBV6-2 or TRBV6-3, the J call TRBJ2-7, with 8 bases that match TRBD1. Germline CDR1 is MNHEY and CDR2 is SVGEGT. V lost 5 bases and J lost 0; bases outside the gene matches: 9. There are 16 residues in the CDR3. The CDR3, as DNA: TGTGCCAGCAGTCGAGGACAGGGACGAAGCTCCTACGAGCAGTACTTC. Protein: CASSRGQGRSSYEQYF.

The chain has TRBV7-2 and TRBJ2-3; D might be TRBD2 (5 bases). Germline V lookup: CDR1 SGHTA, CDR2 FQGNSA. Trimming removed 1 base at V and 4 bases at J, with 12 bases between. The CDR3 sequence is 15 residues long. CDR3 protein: CASSLVGGWADTQYF. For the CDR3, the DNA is TGTGCCAGCAGCTTAGTTGGCGGGTGGGCAGATACGCAGTATTTT.

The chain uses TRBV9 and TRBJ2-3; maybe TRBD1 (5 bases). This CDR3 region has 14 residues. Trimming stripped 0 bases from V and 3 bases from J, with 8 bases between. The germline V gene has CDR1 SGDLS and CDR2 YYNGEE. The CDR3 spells CASSVAGQTDTQYF. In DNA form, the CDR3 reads TGTGCCAGCAGCGTAGCAGGGCAAACAGATACGCAGTATTTT.

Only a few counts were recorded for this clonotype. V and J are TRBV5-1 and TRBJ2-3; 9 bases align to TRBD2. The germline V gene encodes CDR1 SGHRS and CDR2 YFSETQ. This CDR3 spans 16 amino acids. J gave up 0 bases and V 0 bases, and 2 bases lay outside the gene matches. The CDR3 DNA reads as TGCGCCAGCAGCTTGGACAGCGGGGGGAGCACAGATACGCAGTATTTT. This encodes CASSLDSGGSTDTQYF.

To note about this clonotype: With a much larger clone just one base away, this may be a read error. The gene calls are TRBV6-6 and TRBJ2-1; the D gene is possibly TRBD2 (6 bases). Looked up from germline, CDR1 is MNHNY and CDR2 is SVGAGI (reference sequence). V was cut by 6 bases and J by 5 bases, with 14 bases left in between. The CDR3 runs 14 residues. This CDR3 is CASSRLDSHNEQFF. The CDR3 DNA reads TGTGCCAGCAGCCGACTAGATTCCCACAATGAGCAGTTCTTC.

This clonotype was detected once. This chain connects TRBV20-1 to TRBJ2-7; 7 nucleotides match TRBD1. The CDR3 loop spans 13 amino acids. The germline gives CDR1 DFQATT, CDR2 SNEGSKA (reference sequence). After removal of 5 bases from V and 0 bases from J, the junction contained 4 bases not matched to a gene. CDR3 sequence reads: CSAVRDSSYEQYF. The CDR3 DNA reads TGCAGTGCTGTCCGGGACAGCTCCTACGAGCAGTACTTC.

The CDR3 nucleotides are TGCAGTGCTAGAGACAGCGCTAGCACAGATACGCAGTATTTT. Translated, it gives CSARDSASTDTQYF. The chain carries TRBV20-1 and TRBJ2-3; D unclear. Trimming took 0 bases from V and 0 from J, leaving 7 bases between them. The CDR3 totals 14 residues. CDR1 and CDR2 (germline): DFQATT, SNEGSKA (reference sequence).

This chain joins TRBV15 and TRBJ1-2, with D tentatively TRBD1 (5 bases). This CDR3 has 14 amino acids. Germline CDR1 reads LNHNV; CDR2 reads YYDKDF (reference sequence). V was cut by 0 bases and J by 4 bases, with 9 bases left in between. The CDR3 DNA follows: TGTGCCACCAGCAGAGATCAGGGATTCTATGGCTACACCTTC. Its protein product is CATSRDQGFYGYTF.

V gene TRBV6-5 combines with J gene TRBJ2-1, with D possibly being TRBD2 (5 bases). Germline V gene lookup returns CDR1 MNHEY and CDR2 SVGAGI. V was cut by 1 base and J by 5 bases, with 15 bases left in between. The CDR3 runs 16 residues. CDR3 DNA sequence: TGTGCCAGCAGTTACTGGGCCCAAGGGAGCCACAATGAGCAGTTCTTC. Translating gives CASSYWAQGSHNEQFF.

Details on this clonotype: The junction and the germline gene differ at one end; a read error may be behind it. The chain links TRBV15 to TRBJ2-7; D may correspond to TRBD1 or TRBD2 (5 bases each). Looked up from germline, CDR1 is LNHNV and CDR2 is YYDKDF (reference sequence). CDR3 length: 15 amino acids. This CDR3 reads CATGRDLERGYEQYF. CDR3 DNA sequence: TGTGCCACCGGCAGAGATCTAGAGAGGGGCTACGAGCAGTACTTC.

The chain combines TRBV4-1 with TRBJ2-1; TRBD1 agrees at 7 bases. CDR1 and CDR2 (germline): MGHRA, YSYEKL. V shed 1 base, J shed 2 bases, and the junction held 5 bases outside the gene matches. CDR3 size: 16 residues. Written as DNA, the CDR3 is TGCGCCAGCAGCCAAGGACAGGGTTATACCTACAATGAGCAGTTCTTC. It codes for CASSQGQGYTYNEQFF.

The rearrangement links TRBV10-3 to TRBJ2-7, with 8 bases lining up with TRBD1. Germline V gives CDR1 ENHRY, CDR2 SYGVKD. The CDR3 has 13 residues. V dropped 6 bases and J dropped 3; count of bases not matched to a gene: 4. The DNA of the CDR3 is TGTGCCATCAGGAAGGGACAGGACTACGAGCAGTACTTC. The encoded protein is CAIRKGQDYEQYF.

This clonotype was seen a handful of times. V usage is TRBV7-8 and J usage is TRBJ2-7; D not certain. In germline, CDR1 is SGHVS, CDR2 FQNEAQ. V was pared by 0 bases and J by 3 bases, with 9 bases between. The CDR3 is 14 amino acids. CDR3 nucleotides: TGTGCCAGCAGCTTAGCAGGGTCCCACTACGAGCAGTACTTC. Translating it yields CASSLAGSHYEQYF.

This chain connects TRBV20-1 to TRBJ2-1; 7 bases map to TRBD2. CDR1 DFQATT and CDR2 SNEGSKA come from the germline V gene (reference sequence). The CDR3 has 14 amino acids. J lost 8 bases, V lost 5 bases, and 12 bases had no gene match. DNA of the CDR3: TGCAGTGCTCCTAGCGGACTAATAGGCTATGAGCAGTTCTTC. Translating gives CSAPSGLIGYEQFF.

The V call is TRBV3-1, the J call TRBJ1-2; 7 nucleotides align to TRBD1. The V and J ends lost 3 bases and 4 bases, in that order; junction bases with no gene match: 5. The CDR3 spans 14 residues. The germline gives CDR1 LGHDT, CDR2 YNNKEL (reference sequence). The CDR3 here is CASSQRGQLYGYTF. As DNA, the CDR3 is TGTGCCAGCAGCCAGAGGGGACAGCTCTATGGCTACACCTTC. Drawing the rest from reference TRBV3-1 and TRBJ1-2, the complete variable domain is DTAVSQTPKYLVTQMGNDKSIKCEQNLGHDTMYWYKQDSKKFLKIMFSYNNKELIINETVPNRFSPKSPDKAHLNLHINSLELGDSAVYFCASSQRGQLYGYTFGSGTRLTVV.

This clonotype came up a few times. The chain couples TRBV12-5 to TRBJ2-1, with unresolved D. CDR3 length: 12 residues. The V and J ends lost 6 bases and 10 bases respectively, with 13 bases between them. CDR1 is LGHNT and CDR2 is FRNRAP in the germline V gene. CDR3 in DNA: TGTGCTAGTGGCAGGACGTCTTGGGAGCAGTTCTTC. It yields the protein CASGRTSWEQFF.